This TCR beta chain came from a study of CD8+CD57+ T cells in acquired aplastic anemia. As for the study in general: The DNA of sorted CD4+ and CD8+ cells averaged around 3.2 ug.

It was patients with CD8+CD57+ cell expansion by flow cytometry who were chosen for sequencing. Patients were treatment-naive when blood was sampled. Notes on this clonotype: This may arise from a read error, as a much more abundant clone is one base away.

Deletions cut 2 bases from V and 9 bases from J, with 6 bases between. The CDR3 length is 11 residues. CDR1 is MGHRA and CDR2 is YSYEKL in the germline V gene. CDR3 and TCR beta VDJ profiling relied on genomic DNA as the template. One entry per CDR3 protein, called by TCRdb with MiXCR from the reads. In the table there are under 150,000 distinct CDR3 sequences, about 43% of which are singletons. The V call is TRBV4-1, the J call TRBJ2-3; the D is unclear. Material for sequencing was sorted CD4+, CD8+, or CD8+CD57+ T cells (not recorded which) from PBMCs. This receptor was obtained from a human donor with aplastic anemia. In nucleotides, the CDR3 is TGCGCCAGCAGCCAAAAGGGCACGCAGTATTTT. It yields the protein CASSQKGTQYF.